These 23 T cell receptor beta chains were all obtained from the same sample, sequenced in a study of cytomegalovirus exposure and HLA in healthy donors. PCR was performed using 60 Vbeta and 13 Jbeta primers. Data came from immunoSEQ multiplex PCR; TCRdb stores just in-frame clones and leaves some out. The profile shows 220,000 or so clones, roughly 84% of them singletons. Sequences were obtained from PBMCs. The receptors were sampled from a man aged 50 to 60 in good health and CMV-seronegative.

In its sample, this clone was seen a few times. The chain couples TRBV15 to TRBJ1-5; 8 nucleotides match TRBD1. V shed 3 bases and J 6 bases; nucleotides not matched to a gene: 10. The CDR3 runs 16 residues. Germline CDR1 and CDR2: LNHNV and YYDKDF (reference sequence). The CDR3 loop reads CATSSPDRGVRQPQHF. CDR3 nucleotides: TGTGCCACCAGCAGTCCCGACAGGGGAGTGCGTCAGCCCCAGCATTTT.

This chain uses TRBV5-1 with TRBJ1-1, with D uncertain. This CDR3 has 14 amino acids. The V end lost 0 bases, the J end lost 1 base, and 7 bases lay between the germline ends. Germline V gene sequence: CDR1 SGHRS, CDR2 YFSETQ. The CDR3, as DNA: TGCGCCAGCAGCTTGGCCGGTCAGAACACTGAAGCTTTCTTT. Translating gives CASSLAGQNTEAFF.

The chain has TRBV5-4 and TRBJ1-1; D possibly corresponds to TRBD1 (6 bases). The CDR3 runs to 13 residues. Trimming shortened V by 5 bases and J by 1 base, and 9 bases separated the two germline ends. Germline CDR1 is SGHNT and CDR2 is YYREEE (reference sequence). In DNA, the CDR3 is TGTGCCAGCAGTTACAGGGAGAACACTGAAGCTTTCTTT. Translation: CASSYRENTEAFF.

The chain has TRBV2 and TRBJ2-1, with TRBD2 matching 10 bases. The V and J ends lost 7 bases and 6 bases, in that order; junction bases with no gene match: 6. CDR3 size: 14 residues. Germline CDR1 SNHLY, CDR2 FYNNEI. The chain's CDR3 is CASMGLAFFNEQFF. CDR3 DNA: TGTGCCAGCATGGGACTAGCGTTTTTCAATGAGCAGTTCTTC. The variable domain in full, with the rest retrieved from reference TRBV2 and TRBJ2-1, is EPEVTQTPSHQVTQMGQEVILRCVPISNHLYFYWYRQILGQKVEFLVSFYNNEISEKSEIFDDQFSVERPDGSNFTLKIRSTKLEDSAMYFCASMGLAFFNEQFFGPGTRLTVL.

The rearrangement uses TRBV2 and TRBJ1-1; 9 positions agree with TRBD1. The CDR3 loop spans 16 amino acids. Looked up from germline, CDR1 is SNHLY and CDR2 is FYNNEI. Trimming took 10 bases from V and 6 from J; bases not matched to a gene: 18. CDR3 sequence reads: CATLNRGRTLAPEAFF. The CDR3 DNA follows: TGTGCCACACTGAACAGGGGGCGTACCTTGGCGCCTGAAGCTTTCTTT.

This chain uses TRBV29-1 with TRBJ2-1; TRBD2 agrees at 10 bases. The CDR3 runs 15 residues. Unmatched junction bases numbered 6, after V lost 0 bases and J lost 7 bases. CDR1 and CDR2 (germline): SQVTM, ANQGSEA. The CDR3 DNA is TGCAGCGTTGAAGATTGGTGGACTAGCGGTAATGAGCAGTTCTTC. Translating gives CSVEDWWTSGNEQFF.

For this clone: This sample also contains other DNA sequences that code for the same CDR3. The CDR3 protein is CASSPGQISNQPQHF. The DNA for the CDR3 is TGTGCCAGCTCACCCGGACAGATTAGCAATCAGCCCCAGCATTTT. This rearrangement joins TRBV18 to TRBJ1-5; D perhaps matches TRBD1 (6 bases). Looked up from germline, CDR1 is KGHSH and CDR2 is LQKENI. The CDR3 spans 15 residues. V lost 3 bases and J 0 bases, leaving 9 bases between the germline ends.

The rearrangement uses TRBV11-3 and TRBJ2-3, with 9 bases matching TRBD2. The ends lost 1 base at V and 3 bases at J; junction bases unmatched: 17. CDR1 and CDR2 (germline): SGHNT, YENEEA. The CDR3 consists of 20 residues. The CDR3 reads CASSLGVAGGATGGTDTQYF. The DNA for the CDR3 is TGTGCCAGCAGCTTAGGTGTTGCGGGAGGGGCCACTGGTGGAACAGATACGCAGTATTTT.

This chain connects TRBV5-1 to TRBJ2-2; D uncertain. The germline V gene encodes CDR1 SGHRS and CDR2 YFSETQ. Trimming left V 0 bases short and J 2 bases short, with 8 bases between. The CDR3 covers 15 residues. For the CDR3, the DNA is TGCGCCAGCAGCTTGGGCGGCTACAACACCGGGGAGCTGTTTTTT. Its protein is CASSLGGYNTGELFF.

V and J are TRBV29-1 and TRBJ2-7, with 8 bases matching TRBD1. CDR3 length: 13 residues. V trimming: 2 bases; J trimming: 4 bases; junction bases outside the gene matches: 4. Germline lookup yields CDR1 SQVTM and CDR2 ANQGSEA. The DNA for the CDR3 is TGCAGCGTTGAACCCAGGGGGCGTTACGAGCAGTACTTC. Amino acids: CSVEPRGRYEQYF.

The chain recombines TRBV2 with TRBJ1-1; D is possibly TRBD1 (6 bases). CDR1 SNHLY and CDR2 FYNNEI come from the germline V gene. This CDR3 has 14 amino acids. V was shortened by 7 bases and J by 1 base, with 13 bases between the two germline ends. The DNA of the CDR3 is TGTGCCAGCATGACACAGGGTGGGAACACTGAAGCTTTCTTT. Its protein is CASMTQGGNTEAFF.

This rearrangement joins TRBV19 to TRBJ2-1, with TRBD2 as a possible D gene (5 bases). Germline V gene data show CDR1 as LNHDA and CDR2 as SQIVND (reference sequence). With 4 bases removed from V and 4 bases from J, the gap between germline ends came to 8 bases. The CDR3 runs 13 residues. The CDR3, as DNA: TGTGCCAGTAGTACAGCGGCTTACAATGAGCAGTTCTTC. Amino acids: CASSTAAYNEQFF.

The CDR3 DNA is TGTGCCAGCAGCATCCGGGACAGGGTCTACGAGCAGTACTTC. Translating gives CASSIRDRVYEQYF. The chain joins TRBV28 to TRBJ2-7; TRBD1 aligns across 9 bases. The CDR3 length is 14 residues. J was trimmed by 3 bases and V by 6 bases; bases with no gene match: 6. CDR1 and CDR2 (germline): MDHEN, SYDVKM.

V usage is TRBV28 and J usage is TRBJ2-3; TRBD2 matches 8 bases. The CDR3 has 15 residues. V dropped 7 bases and J dropped 2; count of bases not matched to a gene: 8. Germline V gene data show CDR1 as MDHEN and CDR2 as SYDVKM. DNA for the CDR3: TGTGCCAGCACCGGGGTAGCGGGGCTCACAGATACGCAGTATTTT. It codes for CASTGVAGLTDTQYF.

The V gene is TRBV7-6, the J gene TRBJ2-7; 7 nucleotides align to TRBD1. There are 15 residues in the CDR3. Germline V gene data show CDR1 as SGHVS and CDR2 as FNYEAQ. Germline trimming cut 1 base from V and 5 bases from J; bases unmatched to any gene: 8. The CDR3 DNA reads TGTGCCAGCAGCTTAGGACAGGGCATAATGGACGAGCAGTACTTC. Translation: CASSLGQGIMDEQYF. Together with reference TRBV7-6 and TRBJ2-7, the CDR3 gives the full variable domain: GAGVSQSPRYKVTKRGQDVALRCDPISGHVSLYWYRQALGQGPEFLTYFNYEAQQDKSGLPNDRFSAERPEGSISTLTIQRTEQRDSAMYRCASSLGQGIMDEQYFGPGTRLTVT.

V and J are TRBV2 and TRBJ2-2; TRBD1 matches 8 bases. This CDR3 has 16 residues. V dropped 10 bases and J dropped 1; count of bases not matched to a gene: 11. Germline V gives CDR1 SNHLY, CDR2 FYNNEI. CDR3: CAITELQGENTGELFF. In DNA form, the CDR3 reads TGTGCCATCACCGAACTACAGGGGGAGAACACCGGGGAGCTGTTTTTT.

The chain carries TRBV30 and TRBJ2-5; TRBD1 matches at 7 bases. J was trimmed by 2 bases and V by 3 bases; bases with no gene match: 6. The germline gives CDR1 GTSNPN, CDR2 SVGIG (reference sequence). There are 14 residues in the CDR3. The CDR3 region has the DNA TGTGCCTGGAGGTCCAGGGGGTCTCAAGAGACCCAGTACTTC. Protein product: CAWRSRGSQETQYF. Using reference TRBV30 and TRBJ2-5 for the parts outside the CDR3, the full variable domain is SQTIHQWPATLVQPVGSPLSLECTVEGTSNPNLYWYRQAAGRGLQLLFYSVGIGQISSEVPQNLSASRPQDRQFILSSKKLLLSDSGFYLCAWRSRGSQETQYFGPGTRLLVL.

The table lists this clone with a count of one. The rearrangement links TRBV11-2 to TRBJ2-3; maybe TRBD1 (7 bases). The germline CDR1 and CDR2 sequences are SGHAT and FQNNGV. The V gene lost 3 bases and the J gene lost 0 bases, with 13 bases spanning the gap. The CDR3 length is 16 residues. The CDR3 is CASSFLQGTSTDTQYF. The CDR3 DNA follows: TGTGCCAGCAGCTTTTTACAGGGGACTAGCACAGATACGCAGTATTTT.

This chain links TRBV23-1 with TRBJ1-4, with TRBD1 identical over 9 bases. TRBV23-1 is assigned to the ORF class and has an uncertain function. The ends lost 3 bases at V and 2 bases at J; junction bases unmatched: 16. CDR3 length: 20 residues. DNA for the CDR3: TGCGCCAGCAGTCAGTACGGTCTCGGGGACAGGGTTGGTACTAATGAAAAACTGTTTTTT. Its protein product is CASSQYGLGDRVGTNEKLFF.

CDR3 sequence reads: CASSPRQANEQFF. DNA for the CDR3: TGTGCCAGCAGCCCCCGGCAGGCCAATGAGCAGTTCTTC. The chain joins TRBV9 to TRBJ2-1; D gene unclear. The CDR3 is made up of 13 amino acids. Trimming stripped 4 bases from V and 6 bases from J, with 11 bases between. CDR1 and CDR2 from the germline V gene are SGDLS and YYNGEE.

V usage is TRBV30 and J usage is TRBJ2-1; 10 bases are shared with TRBD2. The CDR3 length is 17 residues. J was trimmed by 2 bases and V by 0 bases; bases with no gene match: 7. Germline CDR1 reads GTSNPN; CDR2 reads SVGIG (reference sequence). The CDR3 protein is CAWSVAALAGAYNEQFF. CDR3 in DNA: TGTGCCTGGAGTGTAGCAGCGCTAGCGGGAGCCTACAATGAGCAGTTCTTC.

The V call is TRBV6-1, the J call TRBJ1-1; 7 bases line up with TRBD1. The ends lost 5 bases at V and 4 bases at J; junction bases unmatched: 7. From germline, CDR1 is MNHNS and CDR2 SASEGT. There are 14 residues in the CDR3. Here the CDR3 reads CASSRQGDSTEAFF. The DNA for the CDR3 is TGTGCCAGCAGTAGACAGGGTGATAGCACTGAAGCTTTCTTT.

The chain combines TRBV2 with TRBJ1-1; possibly TRBD1 for D (5 bases). V shed 7 bases and J shed 2 bases, with 17 bases lying between them. The CDR3 extends over 15 amino acids. Per germline, CDR1 SNHLY and CDR2 FYNNEI. The CDR3 spells CASTGRGVGNTEAFF. For the CDR3, the DNA is TGTGCCAGCACCGGGCGGGGGGTAGGAAACACTGAAGCTTTCTTT.